The entry below describes one T cell receptor (beta chain). The target antigen is unknown. These data come from a study of T cell responses to AZD1222 COVID-19 vaccine. Overall study findings and caveats: After two AZD1222 doses, spike-specific TCR breadth and depth rose versus day 0. Among AZD1222 vaccinees, only six or seven were seropositive at baseline. Repertoire samples came only from after the peak T cell response. Most donors were white British and more were female, and clonal diversity was possibly underestimated.

Some clones are missing from TCRdb's copy, which holds only in-frame ones; the method was immunoSEQ multiplex PCR. The repertoire holds 120,000 to 150,000 clones, approximately 88% seen once, with approximately 5.6% in the top ten. The input for sequencing was peripheral blood, taken 28 days after the second dose of the MenACWY control vaccine. The source of this sequence is an adult who received the MenACWY meningococcal vaccine as a control.

Written as DNA, the CDR3 is TGTGCCAGCAGCTTATTGGGACATAGCTCTGGAAACACCATATATTTT. Translation: CASSLLGHSSGNTIYF. The chain joins TRBV7-2 to TRBJ1-3; possible D gene TRBD1, 6 bases. V shed 2 bases and J shed 0 bases, with 11 bases lying between them. CDR3 length equals 16 residues. The germline CDR1 and CDR2 sequences are SGHTA and FQGNSA. Combining the CDR3 with reference TRBV7-2 and TRBJ1-3 gives the whole variable domain GAGVSQSPSNKVTEKGKDVELRCDPISGHTALYWYRQSLGQGLEFLIYFQGNSAPDKSGLPSDRFSAERTGGSVSTLTIQRTQQEDSAVYLCASSLLGHSSGNTIYFGEGSWLTVV.